One and the same sample provided the 9 T cell receptor beta chains below, sequenced in a study of regulatory T cells in long-lasting Graves disease. This sample's time point: persistent/refractory GD, antithyroid drugs over 5 years with positive TRAb. There was RNA extracted from PBMCs, and the TCR library was made from it. Arm-PCR of CDR3 regions with iRepertoire HTBI primers generated TCR beta libraries. TCRdb passed the multiplex PCR reads through MiXCR, listing each CDR3 protein once. The sample has 500,000 to 800,000 distinct CDR3 sequences, about 30% seen once. The sequences come from peripheral blood mononuclear cells (PBMCs), collected when the disease was refractory, from a patient treated with antithyroid drugs. The receptors here all came from a female donor with Graves disease.

This clonotype was seen a few times. The V gene is TRBV20-1, the J gene TRBJ2-7; no definite D call. Germline-derived CDR1 and CDR2 are DFQATT and SNEGSKA (reference sequence). Trimming took off 2 bases at V and 3 bases at J, with 5 bases between the two ends. The CDR3 sequence is 11 residues long. The CDR3: CSARQDYEQYF. For the CDR3, the DNA is TGCAGTGCTAGACAGGACTACGAGCAGTACTTC.

The rearrangement links TRBV19 to TRBJ1-1; D remains ambiguous. The germline V and J ends were trimmed by 6 bases and 4 bases, with 12 bases remaining between them. Germline lookup yields CDR1 LNHDA and CDR2 SQIVND (reference sequence). The CDR3 contains 13 residues. CDR3 DNA sequence: TGTGCCAGTAGCACGACGGTTGGCACTGAAGCTTTCTTT. Translation gives CASSTTVGTEAFF.

The chain combines TRBV6-2 or TRBV6-3 with TRBJ2-3; D gene ambiguous. This CDR3 is 13 amino acids long. V was cut by 10 bases and J by 2 bases, with 13 bases left in between. Germline CDR1 MNHEY, CDR2 SVGEGT. This CDR3 reads CATTRLDTDTQYF. The CDR3 bases are TGTGCCACGACACGGTTAGACACAGATACGCAGTATTTT.

The V call is TRBV29-1, the J call TRBJ1-1; no firm D call. This CDR3 has 14 amino acids. Trimming pared 4 bases from V and 6 bases from J, leaving 18 bases between. Germline assignment: CDR1 SQVTM and CDR2 ANQGSEA. CDR3 DNA sequence: TGCAGCGTTGGGGCTGTTCTACTTAACGCTGAAGCTTTCTTT. Amino acid sequence: CSVGAVLLNAEAFF.

This clonotype was seen more than once but under ten times. The chain has TRBV6-1 and TRBJ1-2; D might be TRBD1 (5 bases). Between the trimmed V and J ends, which lost 9 bases and 8 bases, there was a span of 16 bases. The CDR3 contains 12 residues. CDR1 and CDR2 from the germline V gene are MNHNS and SASEGT. The CDR3 protein is CASLGGVKGYTF. The CDR3 DNA reads as TGTGCCAGTCTAGGAGGGGTAAAAGGCTACACCTTC.

In this sample, this clonotype turned up a few times. The chain joins TRBV20-1 to TRBJ2-5; 9 bases map to TRBD2. The CDR3 consists of 13 residues. Germline CDR1 is DFQATT and CDR2 is SNEGSKA (reference sequence). With 5 bases clipped from V and 5 bases from J, the junction kept 6 bases outside the gene matches. CDR3 amino acids: CSAPREGPETQYF. CDR3 nucleotides: TGCAGTGCTCCGCGGGAGGGCCCGGAGACCCAGTACTTC.

The V call is TRBV6-1, the J call TRBJ2-2; no clear D. The CDR3 is 14 amino acids. Looked up from germline, CDR1 is MNHNS and CDR2 is SASEGT. V shed 2 bases and J shed 2 bases, with 6 bases lying between them. The CDR3 DNA reads as TGTGCCAGCAGTGAAACCGGCAACACCGGGGAGCTGTTTTTT. This sequence encodes CASSETGNTGELFF.

The gene calls are TRBV12-3 or TRBV12-4 and TRBJ2-5; 8 bases map to TRBD1. This CDR3 spans 14 amino acids. Trimming took 5 bases from V and 3 from J; bases not matched to a gene: 5. Here the CDR3 reads CASSNRDRKETQYF. The DNA of the CDR3 is TGTGCCAGCAGTAACCGGGACAGGAAAGAGACCCAGTACTTC.

This chain joins TRBV28 and TRBJ1-1; 8 bases map to TRBD1. The CDR3 covers 15 residues. Germline V gene sequence: CDR1 MDHEN, CDR2 SYDVKM. After removal of 6 bases from V and 4 bases from J, the junction contained 10 bases not matched to a gene. The DNA for the CDR3 is TGTGCCAGCAGGTCAATACAGGGGGAATTCACTGAAGCTTTCTTT. It yields the protein CASRSIQGEFTEAFF.